This TCR beta chain was documented in a study of T cell repertoires in cytomegalovirus infection. In the study overall: Public TCR beta signatures marked donors with CMV infection and the matching HLA.

General study findings and limits: Carriers of CMV and the relevant HLA type were discriminated by public TCR beta frequency. What dominated the ex vivo response were HLA-C-restricted CMV-specific TCR beta clonotypes.

This clonotype was counted at least ten times. Its antigen remains unknown. TCRdb itself ran the reads through MiXCR, one entry per CDR3 protein. Counted here are about 310,000 distinct CDR3 sequences, about 17% occurring once; the ten biggest clones make up approximately 12%. This clonotype was sampled from a human donor in good health (CMV status not recorded). Some clones in this sample may be carry-over from other donors' samples. Source material: PBMCs.

Here the CDR3 reads CSARDGTSGDLETQYF. The CDR3 nucleotides are TGCAGTGCTAGAGACGGGACTAGCGGGGACTTAGAGACCCAGTACTTC. The chain joins TRBV20-1 to TRBJ2-5, with 13 nucleotides matching TRBD2. Germline V gene lookup returns CDR1 DFQATT and CDR2 SNEGSKA (reference sequence). The CDR3 extends over 16 amino acids. The trim removed 0 bases at V and 4 bases at J, leaving 5 bases unmatched.